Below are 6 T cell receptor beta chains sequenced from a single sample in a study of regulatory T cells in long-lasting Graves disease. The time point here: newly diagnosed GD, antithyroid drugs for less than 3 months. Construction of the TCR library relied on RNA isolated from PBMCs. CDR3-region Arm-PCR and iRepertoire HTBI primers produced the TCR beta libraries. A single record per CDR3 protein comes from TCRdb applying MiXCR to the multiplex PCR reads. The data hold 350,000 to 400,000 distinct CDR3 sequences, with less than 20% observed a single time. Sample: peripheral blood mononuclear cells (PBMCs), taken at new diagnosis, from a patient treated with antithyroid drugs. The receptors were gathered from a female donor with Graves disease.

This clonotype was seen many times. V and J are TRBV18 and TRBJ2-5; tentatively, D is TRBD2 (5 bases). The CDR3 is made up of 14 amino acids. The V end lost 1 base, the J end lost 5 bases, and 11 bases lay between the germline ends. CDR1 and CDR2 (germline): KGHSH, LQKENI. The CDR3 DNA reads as TGTGCCAGCTCACCACGTCCTAGCTTGGAGACCCAGTACTTC. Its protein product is CASSPRPSLETQYF.

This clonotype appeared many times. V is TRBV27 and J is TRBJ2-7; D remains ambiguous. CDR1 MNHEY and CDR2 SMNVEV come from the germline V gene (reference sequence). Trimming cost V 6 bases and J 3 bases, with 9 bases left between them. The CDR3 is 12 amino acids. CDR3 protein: CASSGGFYEQYF. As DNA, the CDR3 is TGTGCCAGCAGCGGTGGTTTCTACGAGCAGTACTTC.

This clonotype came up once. Here the CDR3 reads CASSQAPEGEQFF. Written as DNA, the CDR3 is TGCGCCAGCAGCCAAGCCCCCGAGGGTGAGCAGTTCTTC. The chain uses TRBV4-3 and TRBJ2-1; D is possibly TRBD2 (5 bases). The V gene's germline CDR1 is LGHNA and CDR2 YSLEER. V shed 1 base and J shed 9 bases, with 10 bases lying between them. This CDR3 comprises 13 residues.

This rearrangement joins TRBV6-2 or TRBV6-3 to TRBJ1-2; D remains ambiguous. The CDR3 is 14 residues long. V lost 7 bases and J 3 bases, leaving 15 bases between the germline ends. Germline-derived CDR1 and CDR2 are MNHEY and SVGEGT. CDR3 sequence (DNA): TGTGCCAGCACCCCCACACAGCTGGACTATGGCTACACCTTC. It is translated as CASTPTQLDYGYTF.

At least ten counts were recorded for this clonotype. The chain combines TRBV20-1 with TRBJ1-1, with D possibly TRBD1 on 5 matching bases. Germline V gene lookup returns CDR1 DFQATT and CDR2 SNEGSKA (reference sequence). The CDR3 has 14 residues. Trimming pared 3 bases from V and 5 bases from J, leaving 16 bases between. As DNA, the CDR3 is TGCAGTGCTAGCGAACGACAGCTGAGGACTGAAGCTTTCTTT. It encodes CSASERQLRTEAFF.

CDR3 protein: CASSDPGTGVNSPLHF. DNA of the CDR3: TGTGCCAGCAGCGATCCCGGGACAGGGGTAAATTCACCCCTCCACTTT. V usage is TRBV5-4 and J usage is TRBJ1-6; 10 bases fit TRBD1. V shed 4 bases, J shed 7 bases, and the junction held 8 bases outside the gene matches. The CDR3 has 16 amino acids. CDR1 SGHNT and CDR2 YYREEE come from the germline V gene (reference sequence). Using reference TRBV5-4 and TRBJ1-6 for the parts outside the CDR3, the full variable domain is ETGVTQSPTHLIKTRGQQVTLRCSSQSGHNTVSWYQQALGQGPQFIFQYYREEENGRGNFPPRFSGLQFPNYSSELNVNALELDDSALYLCASSDPGTGVNSPLHFGNGTRLTVT.